These 3 T cell receptor beta chains came from one sample sequenced in a study of T cell clonality in common variable immunodeficiency. The repertoire was sequenced with immunoSEQ multiplex PCR; TCRdb's copy has only in-frame clones and lacks some. The sample shows roughly 30,000 clones, none of them appearing just once. General study results and limits: Common variable immunodeficiency TCR beta sequences reportedly had fewer deletions and N-nucleotide insertions.

Their target antigens are unknown. What was sequenced was peripheral blood mononuclear cells. The source of these receptors is a human donor with common variable immunodeficiency.

Many counts were recorded for this clone. The part of the CDR3 DNA that was read is TGTGCCAGTAGTAGGGACCGACGGCGGGGAGAGACC. It translates to CASSRDRRRGET. The entire CDR3 sequence reads CASSRDRRRGETQYF. The rearrangement uses TRBV19 and TRBJ2-5; tentative D call: TRBD2 (6 bases). The read terminates 3 residues ahead of where the CDR3 ends, so the germline J gene completes it. The CDR3 has 15 amino acids. The ends were cut back, 4 bases at V and 4 bases at J, with 16 bases in the middle. CDR1 and CDR2 from the germline V gene are LNHDA and SQIVND (reference sequence).

This clone has ten or more counts. The read is 3 residues too short to cover the CDR3 end, so that end is filled in from the germline J gene. This rearrangement joins TRBV15 to TRBJ1-1; D might be TRBD1 (5 bases). V was trimmed by 7 bases and J by 2 bases, leaving 14 bases between them. The germline V gene has CDR1 LNHNV and CDR2 YYDKDF (reference sequence). CDR3 length equals 14 residues. CDR3 residues: CATKKGRHNTEAFF. CDR3 bases read: TGTGCCACCAAGAAGGGGAGACATAACACTGAA.

This clone was observed a handful of times. Coverage ceases 3 residues before the CDR3 finishes, and the germline J gene fills in the end. The chain is built from TRBV2 and TRBJ2-1, with 10 bases that match TRBD2. The J segment lost 7 bases and the V segment lost 4 bases, leaving 4 bases of the junction unmatched. Germline V lookup: CDR1 SNHLY, CDR2 FYNNEI. The CDR3 runs 14 residues. CDR3 sequence reads: CASSVSSGSNEQFF. The sequenced part of the CDR3 DNA is TGTGCCAGCAGTGTATCTAGCGGGAGTAATGAG.